The clone carrying this TCR beta chain showed up just a few times. Its antigen is unidentified. TCRdb reprocessed the 5' RACE reads via MiXCR and lists one record per CDR3 protein. The repertoire consists of roughly 60,000 distinct CDR3 sequences, with around 6.4% occurring once and the leading ten covering under 6%. The sample originates from a study of CD8 T cells in ankylosing spondylitis. Germline V gene sequence: CDR1 SGHNT, CDR2 YENEEA. V lost 5 bases to trimming and J lost 4 bases, with 13 bases between them. CDR3 length: 14 amino acids. Study-level points and caveats: Apparently characteristic of ankylosing spondylitis blood was a TCR beta motif (about eight highly homologous variants). Within matched ankylosing spondylitis synovial fluid, disease-linked clones were reportedly significantly enriched. Disease-linked clones bore a CD8+ phenotype and were relatively rare in peripheral blood.

Material for sequencing was synovial fluid, either unsorted or a sorted T cell fraction (not recorded which). This TCR was sampled from a male donor with ankylosing spondylitis. The V and J genes are TRBV11-3 and TRBJ2-3, with unresolved D. The CDR3 spells CASSPRPGPDTQYF. As DNA, the CDR3 is TGTGCCAGCAGCCCCCGACCCGGGCCAGATACGCAGTATTTT.